This T cell receptor beta chain appears in the sequencing data of a study of STAT5B mutations in CD4+ large granular lymphocyte leukemia. The overall study: The CDR3 'QG' motif was associated with a particular HLA allele among healthy donors. General study findings and limits: 8/27 top patient clones versus 2/35 control clones were TRBV06-family. Main leukemic clonotypes were patient-specific, but 25% appeared at low frequency elsewhere. CD4-sorted patient repertoires seemed more clonal than healthy CD4+ repertoires.

The CDR3 covers 15 residues. Germline-derived CDR1 and CDR2 are SGHAT and FQNNGV. V was shortened by 5 bases and J by 7 bases, with 20 bases between the two germline ends. Some clones are missing from TCRdb's copy, which holds only in-frame ones; the method was immunoSEQ multiplex PCR. The sample has roughly 48,000 clones, roughly three quarters seen once. A remark on this clone: Its antigen is unidentified.

Sequencing was performed on CD4+ T cells from blood buffy coats. The chain combines TRBV11-2 with TRBJ1-2, with D uncertain. The receptor was isolated from a human donor in good health. In DNA form, the CDR3 reads TGTGCCAGCAGCCTTGTCCGAGGAGTTTCGGGTGGCTACACCTTC. Translated: CASSLVRGVSGGYTF.